Listed here are 17 T cell receptor beta chains from one sample, sequenced in a study of cytomegalovirus exposure and HLA in healthy donors. Amplification used 60 Vbeta primers and 13 Jbeta primers. Here immunoSEQ multiplex PCR was the method, and the copy in TCRdb shows in-frame clones only, minus some. The table has under 150,000 clones, around 76% seen once. Sequencing was carried out using PBMCs. Every receptor here comes from a man aged 18 to 30 in good health and CMV-seronegative.

The chain uses TRBV13 and TRBJ1-2, with 7 nucleotides matching TRBD1. Germline CDR1 is PRHDT and CDR2 is FYEKMQ (reference sequence). Trimming cost V 5 bases and J 6 bases; bases outside gene matches: 9. The CDR3 contains 14 residues. CDR3 sequence: CASSQQGNGDGYTF. The DNA for the CDR3 is TGTGCCAGCAGCCAACAGGGGAACGGTGATGGCTACACCTTC.

The rearrangement joins TRBV13 to TRBJ2-4; possibly TRBD1 for D (5 bases). CDR1 and CDR2 (germline): PRHDT, FYEKMQ (reference sequence). The CDR3 has 15 residues. V shed 1 base and J shed 3 bases, with 10 bases lying between them. This CDR3 is CASSLEGMGKNIQYF. DNA for the CDR3: TGTGCCAGCAGCTTAGAGGGGATGGGCAAAAACATTCAGTACTTC.

The chain has TRBV27 and TRBJ1-4; D is ambiguous. This CDR3 has 11 amino acids. Germline V gives CDR1 MNHEY, CDR2 SMNVEV (reference sequence). Deletions cut 8 bases from V and 6 bases from J, with 7 bases between. DNA for the CDR3: TGTGCCAGCGGGCCTCATGAAAAACTGTTTTTT. It encodes CASGPHEKLFF.

The chain joins TRBV5-6 to TRBJ1-2; D is undetermined. The CDR3 sequence is 15 residues long. The V end lost 4 bases, the J end lost 3 bases, and 16 bases lay between the germline ends. Per the germline V gene, CDR1 is SGHDT and CDR2 is YYEEEE. CDR3: CASSQPERADYGYTF. CDR3 nucleotide sequence: TGTGCCAGCAGCCAACCCGAGCGGGCCGACTATGGCTACACCTTC.

This chain joins TRBV6-5 and TRBJ2-2; maybe TRBD1 (6 bases). The germline V gene has CDR1 MNHEY and CDR2 SVGAGI. CDR3 length equals 14 residues. V gave up 6 bases and J gave up 5 bases, with 13 bases separating them. Here the CDR3 reads CASSRDRMTGELFF. Here the CDR3 DNA reads TGTGCCAGCAGCCGCGACAGGATGACCGGGGAGCTGTTTTTT.

The V and J genes are TRBV15 and TRBJ2-7; D is unresolved. The CDR3 contains 14 residues. Germline V gene data show CDR1 as LNHNV and CDR2 as YYDKDF (reference sequence). V was pared by 0 bases and J by 3 bases, with 9 bases between. The CDR3 nucleotides are TGTGCCACCAGCAGAGAGGGCAGAAACTACGAGCAGTACTTC. This translates into CATSREGRNYEQYF.

This clone turned up a few times. V and J are TRBV5-1 and TRBJ2-7; a possible D gene is TRBD2 (5 bases). Trimming shortened V by 0 bases and J by 0 bases, and 13 bases separated the two germline ends. The CDR3 loop spans 16 amino acids. Germline CDR1 and CDR2: SGHRS and YFSETQ. This chain's CDR3 is CASSLGPFGSSYEQYF. The CDR3 region has the DNA TGCGCCAGCAGCTTGGGCCCATTTGGGAGCTCCTACGAGCAGTACTTC.

There are a few counts of this clone. The chain recombines TRBV10-3 with TRBJ1-1; maybe TRBD1 (5 bases). CDR1 and CDR2 (germline): ENHRY, SYGVKD. With 10 bases removed from V and 2 bases from J, the gap between germline ends came to 17 bases. CDR3 length equals 14 residues. This CDR3 is CATLPPDKNTEAFF. CDR3 in DNA: TGTGCCACCCTACCCCCGGACAAAAACACTGAAGCTTTCTTT.

The rearrangement links TRBV27 to TRBJ1-5; D is undetermined. CDR3 length: 15 amino acids. Trimming took off 6 bases at V and 2 bases at J, with 14 bases between the two ends. Germline V gene data show CDR1 as MNHEY and CDR2 as SMNVEV (reference sequence). The CDR3: CASRSLGGGNQPQHF. The CDR3 coding sequence is TGTGCCAGCAGGTCTCTCGGTGGAGGCAATCAGCCCCAGCATTTT.

This sequence joins TRBV5-1 and TRBJ1-1; 9 bases agree with TRBD1. There are 16 residues in the CDR3. The trim removed 4 bases at V and 7 bases at J, leaving 14 bases unmatched. CDR1 and CDR2 (germline): SGHRS, YFSETQ. The CDR3 sequence is CASSGLQGARSLEAFF. CDR3 sequence (DNA): TGCGCCAGCAGCGGATTACAGGGGGCGCGGAGCCTTGAAGCTTTCTTT.

This clone was detected a few times. The chain employs TRBV6-1 and TRBJ1-2; the D is unclear. Trimming cost V 2 bases and J 4 bases, with 8 bases left between them. Per the germline V gene, CDR1 is MNHNS and CDR2 is SASEGT. The CDR3 has 13 residues. This CDR3 reads CASSENSLYGYTF. The CDR3 DNA follows: TGTGCCAGCAGTGAAAACAGTCTCTATGGCTACACCTTC.

This chain uses TRBV6-5 with TRBJ2-5; TRBD2 agrees at 12 bases. The CDR3 is 16 residues long. Germline lookup yields CDR1 MNHEY and CDR2 SVGAGI. V shed 0 bases and J 4 bases; nucleotides not matched to a gene: 3. CDR3 sequence: CASSYSTSGSRETQYF. CDR3 in DNA: TGTGCCAGCAGTTACTCGACTAGCGGGAGTAGAGAGACCCAGTACTTC.

J is TRBJ2-7 and V is TRBV6-5, with D possibly being TRBD2 (6 bases). The germline CDR1 and CDR2 sequences are MNHEY and SVGAGI. There are 16 residues in the CDR3. V was shortened by 2 bases and J by 0 bases, with 14 bases between the two germline ends. Here the CDR3 reads CASSYTTGTPSYEQYF. The CDR3 coding sequence is TGTGCCAGCAGTTACACCACCGGGACTCCCTCCTACGAGCAGTACTTC.

The genes are TRBV7-8 and TRBJ1-2; 7 nucleotides line up with TRBD1. Germline trimming cut 8 bases from V and 8 bases from J; bases unmatched to any gene: 14. Germline V gives CDR1 SGHVS, CDR2 FQNEAQ. The length of the CDR3 is 14 residues. As DNA, the CDR3 is TGTGCCAGCGCCGATACCGAGGGGGCGCGGGGCTACACCTTC. As protein: CASADTEGARGYTF.

J is TRBJ2-7 and V is TRBV7-2; maybe TRBD2 (5 bases). The germline V and J ends were trimmed by 1 base and 3 bases, with 10 bases remaining between them. Germline V gives CDR1 SGHTA, CDR2 FQGNSA. The CDR3 consists of 14 residues. The CDR3 bases are TGTGCCAGCAGCTTAGAGGCGGGTAACTACGAGCAGTACTTC. This codes for CASSLEAGNYEQYF.

J is TRBJ1-1 and V is TRBV5-1, with D possibly TRBD1 on 6 matching bases. The germline V and J ends were trimmed by 5 bases and 5 bases, with 16 bases remaining between them. Germline-derived CDR1 and CDR2 are SGHRS and YFSETQ. This CDR3 comprises 14 residues. The CDR3 region has the DNA TGCGCCAGCAGTTTTGACAGGCCCTCAACTGAAGCTTTCTTT. It translates to CASSFDRPSTEAFF.

V is TRBV18 and J is TRBJ2-3, with 9 bases identical to TRBD2. Trimming at V came to 0 bases and at J to 4 bases, leaving 8 bases not matched to a gene. CDR3 length: 17 residues. Germline CDR1 reads KGHSH; CDR2 reads LQKENI. In nucleotides, the CDR3 is TGTGCCAGCTCACCACCCAGGACTAGCGTTCATTCAGATACGCAGTATTTT. Translation gives CASSPPRTSVHSDTQYF.